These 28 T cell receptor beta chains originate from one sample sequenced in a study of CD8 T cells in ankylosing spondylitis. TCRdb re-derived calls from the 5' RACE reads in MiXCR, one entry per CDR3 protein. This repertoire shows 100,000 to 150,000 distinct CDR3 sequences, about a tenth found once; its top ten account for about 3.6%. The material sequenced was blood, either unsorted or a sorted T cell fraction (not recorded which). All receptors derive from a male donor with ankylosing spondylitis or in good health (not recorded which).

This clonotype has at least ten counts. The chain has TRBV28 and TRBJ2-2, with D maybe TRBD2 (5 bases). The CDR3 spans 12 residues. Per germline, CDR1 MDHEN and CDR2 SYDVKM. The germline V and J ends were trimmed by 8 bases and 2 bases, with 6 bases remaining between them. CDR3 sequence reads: CASGLNTGELFF. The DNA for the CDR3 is TGTGCCAGCGGACTTAACACCGGGGAGCTGTTTTTT.

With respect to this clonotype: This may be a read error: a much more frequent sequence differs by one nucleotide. As DNA, the CDR3 is TGCGCCAGCAGCGGCGTAGGTGGCGGTGGCGGGGAGCTGTTTTTT. Its protein product is CASSGVGGGGGELFF. V gene TRBV4-1 combines with J gene TRBJ2-2, with D unresolved. V was trimmed by 5 bases and J by 7 bases, leaving 17 bases between them. The CDR3 consists of 15 residues. Germline CDR1 reads MGHRA; CDR2 reads YSYEKL.

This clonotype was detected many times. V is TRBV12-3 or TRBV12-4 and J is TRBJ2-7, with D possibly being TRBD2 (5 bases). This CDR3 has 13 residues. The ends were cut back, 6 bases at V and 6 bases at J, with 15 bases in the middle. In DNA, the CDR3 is TGTGCCAGCAGAAATCGGGGTTCAGGCGAGCAGTACTTC. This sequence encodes CASRNRGSGEQYF.

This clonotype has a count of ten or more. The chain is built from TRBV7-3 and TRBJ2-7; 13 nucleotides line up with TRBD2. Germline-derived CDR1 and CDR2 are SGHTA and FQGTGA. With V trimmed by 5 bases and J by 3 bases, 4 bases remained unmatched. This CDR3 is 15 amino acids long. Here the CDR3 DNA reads TGTGCCAGCAGCATCGGACTAGCGGGGGTCTACGAGCAGTACTTC. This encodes CASSIGLAGVYEQYF.

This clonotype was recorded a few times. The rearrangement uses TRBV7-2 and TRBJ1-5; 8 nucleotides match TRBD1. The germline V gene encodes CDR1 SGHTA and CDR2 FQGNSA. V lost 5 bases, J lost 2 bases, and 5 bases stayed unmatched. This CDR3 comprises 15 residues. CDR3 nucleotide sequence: TGTGCCAGCAGCGAAGACAGGGGTGGCAATCAGCCCCAGCATTTT. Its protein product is CASSEDRGGNQPQHF.

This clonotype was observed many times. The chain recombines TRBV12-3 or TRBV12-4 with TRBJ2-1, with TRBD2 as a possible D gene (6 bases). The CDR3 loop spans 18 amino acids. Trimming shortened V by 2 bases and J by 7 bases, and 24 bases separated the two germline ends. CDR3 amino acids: CASSLRPLGDFKENEQFF. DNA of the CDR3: TGTGCCAGCAGTTTACGGCCCCTCGGGGACTTCAAGGAGAATGAGCAGTTCTTC.

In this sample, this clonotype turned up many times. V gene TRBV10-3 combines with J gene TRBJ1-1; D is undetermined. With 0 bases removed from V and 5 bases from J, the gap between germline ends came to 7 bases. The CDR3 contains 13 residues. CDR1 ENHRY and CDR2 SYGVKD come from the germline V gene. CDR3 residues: CAISESEGTEAFF. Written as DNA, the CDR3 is TGTGCCATCAGTGAGTCGGAGGGTACTGAAGCTTTCTTT.

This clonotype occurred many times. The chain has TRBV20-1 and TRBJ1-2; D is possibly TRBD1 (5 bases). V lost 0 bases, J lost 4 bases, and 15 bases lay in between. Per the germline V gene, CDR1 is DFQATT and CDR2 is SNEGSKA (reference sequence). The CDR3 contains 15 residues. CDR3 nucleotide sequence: TGCAGTGCTAGAGATTATTGGGACTCCCCCTATGGCTACACCTTC. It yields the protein CSARDYWDSPYGYTF.

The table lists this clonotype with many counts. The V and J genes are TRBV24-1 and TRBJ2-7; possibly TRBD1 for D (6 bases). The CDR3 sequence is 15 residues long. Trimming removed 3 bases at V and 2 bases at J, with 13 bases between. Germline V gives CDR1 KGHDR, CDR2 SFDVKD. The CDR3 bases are TGTGCCACCAGTGATCCCCGGACAGACCCCTACGAGCAGTACTTC. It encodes CATSDPRTDPYEQYF.

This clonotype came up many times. For the CDR3, the DNA is TGTGCCAGCAGTATCGGCGGGAGCGATACGCAGTATTTT. This gives the protein CASSIGGSDTQYF. The chain employs TRBV27 and TRBJ2-3; 7 nucleotides align to TRBD2. V dropped 5 bases and J dropped 6; count of bases not matched to a gene: 5. The CDR3 is 13 residues long. Germline V gene data show CDR1 as MNHEY and CDR2 as SMNVEV (reference sequence).

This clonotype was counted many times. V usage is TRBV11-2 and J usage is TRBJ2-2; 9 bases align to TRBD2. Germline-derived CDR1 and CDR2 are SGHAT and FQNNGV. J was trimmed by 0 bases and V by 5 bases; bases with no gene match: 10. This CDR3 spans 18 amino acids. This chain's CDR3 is CASSLHSLAGSNTGELFF. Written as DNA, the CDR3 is TGTGCCAGCAGCCTGCACAGTCTAGCGGGGTCGAACACCGGGGAGCTGTTTTTT.

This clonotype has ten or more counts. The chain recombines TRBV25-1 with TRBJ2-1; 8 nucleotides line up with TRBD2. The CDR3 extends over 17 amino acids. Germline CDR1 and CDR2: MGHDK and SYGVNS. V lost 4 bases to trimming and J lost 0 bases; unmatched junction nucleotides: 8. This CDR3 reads CASSGKSSGSSYNEQFF. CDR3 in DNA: TGTGCCAGCAGTGGAAAATCTAGCGGGTCCTCCTACAATGAGCAGTTCTTC.

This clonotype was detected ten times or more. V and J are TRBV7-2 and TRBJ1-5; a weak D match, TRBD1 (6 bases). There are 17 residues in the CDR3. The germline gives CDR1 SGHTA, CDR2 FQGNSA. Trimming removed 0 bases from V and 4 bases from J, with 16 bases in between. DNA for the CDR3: TGTGCCAGCAGCTTAGCCCATGGACAGCTTAGAAATCAGCCCCAGCATTTT. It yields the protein CASSLAHGQLRNQPQHF.

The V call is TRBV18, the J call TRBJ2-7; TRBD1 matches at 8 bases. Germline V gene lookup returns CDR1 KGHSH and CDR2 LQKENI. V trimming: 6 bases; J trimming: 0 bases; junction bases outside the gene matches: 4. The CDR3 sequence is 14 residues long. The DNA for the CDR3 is TGTGCCAGCTCCGGACAGGGTATCTCCTACGAGCAGTACTTC. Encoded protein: CASSGQGISYEQYF.

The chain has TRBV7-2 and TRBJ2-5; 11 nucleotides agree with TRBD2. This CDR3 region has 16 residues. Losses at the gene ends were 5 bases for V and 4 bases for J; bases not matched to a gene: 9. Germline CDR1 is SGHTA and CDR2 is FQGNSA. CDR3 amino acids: CASSPGLAGGLETQYF. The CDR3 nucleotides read TGTGCCAGCAGCCCCGGGCTAGCGGGAGGTTTAGAGACCCAGTACTTC.

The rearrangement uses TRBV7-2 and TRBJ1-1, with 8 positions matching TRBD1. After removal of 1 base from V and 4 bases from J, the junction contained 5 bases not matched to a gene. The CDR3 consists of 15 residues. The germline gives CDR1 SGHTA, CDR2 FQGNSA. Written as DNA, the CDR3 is TGTGCCAGCAGCTTAGGGGACAGGTTCGGCACTGAAGCTTTCTTT. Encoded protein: CASSLGDRFGTEAFF.

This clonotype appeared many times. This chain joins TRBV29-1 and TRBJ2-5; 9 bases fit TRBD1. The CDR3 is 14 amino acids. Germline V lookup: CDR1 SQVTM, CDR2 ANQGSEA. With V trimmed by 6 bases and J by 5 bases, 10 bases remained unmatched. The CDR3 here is CSVDDRGLVETQYF. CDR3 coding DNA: TGCAGCGTCGACGACAGGGGGTTGGTTGAGACCCAGTACTTC.

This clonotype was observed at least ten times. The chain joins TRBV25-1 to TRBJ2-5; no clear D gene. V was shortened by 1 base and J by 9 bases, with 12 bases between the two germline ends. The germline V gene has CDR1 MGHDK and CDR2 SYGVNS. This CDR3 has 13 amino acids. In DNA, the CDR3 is TGTGCCAGCAGTGAATGGGGAAGGGAAGCCCAGTACTTC. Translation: CASSEWGREAQYF.

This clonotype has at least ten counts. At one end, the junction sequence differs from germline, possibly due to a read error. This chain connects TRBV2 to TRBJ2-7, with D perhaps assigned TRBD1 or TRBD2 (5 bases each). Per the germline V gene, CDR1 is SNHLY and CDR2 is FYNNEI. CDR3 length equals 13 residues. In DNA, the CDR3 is TGTGCCAGCAGGGAAGCCGGGACGCACGAGCAGTACTTC. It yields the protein CASREAGTHEQYF.

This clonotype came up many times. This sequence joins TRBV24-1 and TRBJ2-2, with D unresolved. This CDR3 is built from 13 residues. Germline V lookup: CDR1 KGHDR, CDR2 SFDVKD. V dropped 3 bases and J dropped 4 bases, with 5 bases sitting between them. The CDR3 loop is CATSDRTTGELFF. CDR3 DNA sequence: TGTGCCACCAGTGATCGGACCACCGGGGAGCTGTTTTTT.

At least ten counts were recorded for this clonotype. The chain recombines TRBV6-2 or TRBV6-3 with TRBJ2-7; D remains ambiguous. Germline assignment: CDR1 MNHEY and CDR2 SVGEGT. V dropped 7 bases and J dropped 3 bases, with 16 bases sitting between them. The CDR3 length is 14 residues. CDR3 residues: CASKRDTLDYEQYF. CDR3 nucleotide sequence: TGTGCCAGCAAACGCGACACGCTCGACTACGAGCAGTACTTC.

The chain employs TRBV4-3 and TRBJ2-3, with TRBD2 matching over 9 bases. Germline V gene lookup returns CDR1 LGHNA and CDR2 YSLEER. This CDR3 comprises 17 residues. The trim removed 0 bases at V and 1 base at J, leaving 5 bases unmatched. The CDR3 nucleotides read TGCGCCAGCAGCCAAGAGGTTCAGCGGGAGGGCACAGATACGCAGTATTTT. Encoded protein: CASSQEVQREGTDTQYF.

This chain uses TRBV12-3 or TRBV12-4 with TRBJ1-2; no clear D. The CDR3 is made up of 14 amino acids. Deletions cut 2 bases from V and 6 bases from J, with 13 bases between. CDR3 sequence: CASSLISSEHGYTF. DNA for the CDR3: TGTGCCAGCAGTTTAATCTCGTCAGAACATGGCTACACCTTC.

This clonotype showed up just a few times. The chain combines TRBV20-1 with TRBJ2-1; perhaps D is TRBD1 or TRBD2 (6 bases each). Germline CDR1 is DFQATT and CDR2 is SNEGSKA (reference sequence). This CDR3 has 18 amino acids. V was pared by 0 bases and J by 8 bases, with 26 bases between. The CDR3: CSARDRGRGRGPWDEQFF. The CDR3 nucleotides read TGCAGTGCTAGAGATCGAGGACGTGGCCGGGGGCCGTGGGATGAGCAGTTCTTC.

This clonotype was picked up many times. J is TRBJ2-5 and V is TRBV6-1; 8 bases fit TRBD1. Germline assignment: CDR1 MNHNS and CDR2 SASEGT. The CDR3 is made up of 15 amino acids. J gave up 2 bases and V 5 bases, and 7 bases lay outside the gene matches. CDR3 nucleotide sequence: TGTGCCAGCAGTCCAGGGACAGGCACACAAGAGACCCAGTACTTC. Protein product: CASSPGTGTQETQYF.

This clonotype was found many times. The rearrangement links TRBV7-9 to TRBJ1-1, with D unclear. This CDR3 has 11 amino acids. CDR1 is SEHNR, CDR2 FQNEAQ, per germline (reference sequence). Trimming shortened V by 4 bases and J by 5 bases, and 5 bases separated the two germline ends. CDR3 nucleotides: TGTGCCAGCAGCTCTGGGACTGAAGCTTTCTTT. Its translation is CASSSGTEAFF.

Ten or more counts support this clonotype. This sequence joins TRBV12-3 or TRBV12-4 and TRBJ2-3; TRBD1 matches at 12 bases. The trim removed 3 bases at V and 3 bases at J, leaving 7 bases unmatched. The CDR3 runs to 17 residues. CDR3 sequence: CASSLNGGQGATDTQYF. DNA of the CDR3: TGTGCCAGCAGTTTGAACGGGGGACAGGGGGCGACAGATACGCAGTATTTT.

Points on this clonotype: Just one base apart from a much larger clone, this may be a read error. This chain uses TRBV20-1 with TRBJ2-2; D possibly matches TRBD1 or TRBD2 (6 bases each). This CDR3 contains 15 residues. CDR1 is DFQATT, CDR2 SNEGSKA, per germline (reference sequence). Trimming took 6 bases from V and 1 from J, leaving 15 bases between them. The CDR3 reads CSASRGLLNTGELFF. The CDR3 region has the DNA TGCAGTGCCAGCAGGGGACTGCTGAACACCGGGGAGCTGTTTTTT.